A single sample is the source of the 24 T cell receptor beta chains below, sequenced in a study of blood T cell repertoires in COVID-19. Method: immunoSEQ multiplex PCR; TCRdb's copy keeps in-frame clones and lacks some. The table includes 130,000 or so clones, approximately 71% detected once. Sequencing input: peripheral blood. The receptors originated from a human donor in a cohort sampled during active COVID-19.

The rearrangement uses TRBV7-2 and TRBJ1-1; tentative D call: TRBD1 (5 bases). The CDR3 has 14 amino acids. Per germline, CDR1 SGHTA and CDR2 FQGNSA. Trimming stripped 1 base from V and 6 bases from J, with 12 bases between. The CDR3 sequence: CASSLVGRASEAFF. In nucleotides, the CDR3 is TGTGCCAGCAGCTTAGTGGGCAGGGCGTCTGAAGCTTTCTTT.

This chain joins TRBV29-1 and TRBJ1-1; unclear D gene. CDR3 size: 16 residues. Trimming left V 4 bases short and J 3 bases short, with 21 bases between. The germline V gene has CDR1 SQVTM and CDR2 ANQGSEA. CDR3 coding DNA: TGCAGCGTTGCCGGTTGGTATAGGAGTCTTGACACTGAAGCTTTCTTT. Amino acids: CSVAGWYRSLDTEAFF.

The V call is TRBV7-9, the J call TRBJ2-1; TRBD1 matches 9 bases. The J segment lost 5 bases and the V segment lost 4 bases, leaving 12 bases of the junction unmatched. This CDR3 is built from 17 residues. CDR1 and CDR2 from the germline V gene are SEHNR and FQNEAQ (reference sequence). The CDR3 region is CASSSHTGGNVHNEQFF. The CDR3 DNA reads TGTGCCAGCAGCTCCCATACAGGGGGCAACGTTCACAATGAGCAGTTCTTC.

This clone was seen only a few times. V gene TRBV19 combines with J gene TRBJ1-6, with D possibly being TRBD1 (6 bases). In germline, CDR1 is LNHDA, CDR2 SQIVND (reference sequence). The CDR3 length is 14 residues. V gave up 3 bases and J gave up 7 bases, with 10 bases separating them. CDR3 loop: CASSIVQGNSPLHF. The CDR3 region has the DNA TGTGCCAGTAGTATCGTACAGGGAAATTCACCCCTCCACTTT.

This chain links TRBV5-8 with TRBJ2-3; 8 bases fit TRBD2. There are 16 residues in the CDR3. From germline, CDR1 is SGHTS and CDR2 YDEGEE. Trimming removed 1 base from V and 0 bases from J; junction bases left unmatched: 4. CDR3 residues: CASSLTIAGSTDTQYF. CDR3 sequence (DNA): TGTGCCAGCAGCTTGACAATAGCGGGAAGCACAGATACGCAGTATTTT.

The rearrangement links TRBV28 to TRBJ2-7, with D possibly matching TRBD2 (6 bases). The CDR3 consists of 16 residues. V lost 3 bases and J 0 bases, leaving 15 bases between the germline ends. Per the germline V gene, CDR1 is MDHEN and CDR2 is SYDVKM. The CDR3 sequence: CASSFLGSGVSYEQYF. The CDR3 DNA follows: TGTGCCAGCAGTTTCCTCGGGTCGGGGGTCTCCTACGAGCAGTACTTC.

This clone was seen only a few times. The chain recombines TRBV10-1 with TRBJ1-6; TRBD1 matches 7 bases. This CDR3 contains 14 residues. V shed 4 bases, J shed 7 bases, and the junction held 4 bases outside the gene matches. Germline CDR1 is WNHNN and CDR2 is SYGVQD (reference sequence). Here the CDR3 DNA reads TGCGCCAGCAGTGCCGACAGGGTCAATTCACCCCTCCACTTT. Encoded protein: CASSADRVNSPLHF.

This clone has just a few counts. The chain recombines TRBV5-1 with TRBJ2-7, with D unclear. Per germline, CDR1 SGHRS and CDR2 YFSETQ. This CDR3 spans 12 amino acids. The ends were cut back, 3 bases at V and 0 bases at J, with 4 bases in the middle. The CDR3 sequence is CASSSGSYEQYF. The CDR3 DNA reads as TGCGCCAGCAGCTCCGGCTCCTACGAGCAGTACTTC.

In its sample, this clone was seen a few times. The CDR3: CASSSRQGPTYEQYF. In DNA, the CDR3 is TGTGCCAGCTCCTCCAGACAGGGACCAACCTACGAGCAGTACTTC. The chain links TRBV18 to TRBJ2-7; the match to TRBD1 covers 7 bases. The ends lost 6 bases at V and 2 bases at J; junction bases unmatched: 10. The CDR3 is 15 residues long. Germline CDR1 KGHSH, CDR2 LQKENI.

The rearrangement joins TRBV3-1 (or the pseudogene TRBV3-2) to TRBJ2-7, with D perhaps TRBD1 (5 bases). This CDR3 is 15 amino acids long. V gave up 4 bases and J gave up 6 bases, with 19 bases separating them. CDR1 and CDR2 from the germline V gene are LGHDT and YNNKEL (reference sequence). CDR3 coding DNA: TGTGCCAGCAGCCCAGAGAACGGGTGGGGCGGCGAGCAGTACTTC. Translating it yields CASSPENGWGGEQYF.

This chain joins TRBV28 and TRBJ2-7, with D uncertain. The CDR3 sequence is 13 residues long. Trimming took off 1 base at V and 3 bases at J, with 7 bases between the two ends. Germline V gene sequence: CDR1 MDHEN, CDR2 SYDVKM. The CDR3 DNA reads TGTGCCAGCAGTTTATTTAGTAGCTACGAGCAGTACTTC. This translates into CASSLFSSYEQYF. Full variable domain (outside the CDR3, taken from reference TRBV28 and TRBJ2-7): DVKVTQSSRYLVKRTGEKVFLECVQDMDHENMFWYRQDPGLGLRLIYFSYDVKMKEKGDIPEGYSVSREKKERFSLILESASTNQTSMYLCASSLFSSYEQYFGPGTRLTVT.

The chain has TRBV2 and TRBJ2-7; D is possibly TRBD1 (5 bases). The length of the CDR3 is 13 residues. Trimming took 5 bases from V and 5 from J, leaving 13 bases between them. Germline CDR1 and CDR2: SNHLY and FYNNEI. In DNA form, the CDR3 reads TGTGCCAGCAGTAGGGGTCAGAACGACGAGCAGTACTTC. Translated: CASSRGQNDEQYF.

The chain couples TRBV4-1 to TRBJ2-7, with TRBD2 identical over 14 bases. Germline V gene data show CDR1 as MGHRA and CDR2 as YSYEKL. V lost 4 bases, J lost 7 bases, and 15 bases stayed unmatched. The CDR3 sequence is 18 residues long. The CDR3 spells CASSPNLFGLAGGMEQYF. The CDR3 DNA follows: TGCGCCAGCAGCCCCAACCTTTTCGGACTAGCGGGAGGAATGGAGCAGTACTTC.

This chain connects TRBV19 to TRBJ1-1; 10 positions agree with TRBD1. This CDR3 comprises 13 residues. CDR1 LNHDA and CDR2 SQIVND come from the germline V gene (reference sequence). V dropped 6 bases and J dropped 9; count of bases not matched to a gene: 7. This chain's CDR3 is CASSSTGGVQAFF. In nucleotides, the CDR3 is TGTGCCAGTAGCTCGACAGGGGGCGTCCAAGCTTTCTTT.

V gene TRBV10-3 combines with J gene TRBJ2-3, with D possibly matching TRBD2 (5 bases). CDR3 length: 17 residues. Trimming removed 7 bases at V and 1 base at J, with 21 bases between. Per the germline V gene, CDR1 is ENHRY and CDR2 is SYGVKD. CDR3 amino acids: CAIKVLARGSGTDTQYF. The CDR3 nucleotides are TGTGCCATCAAGGTCTTGGCCCGGGGTTCTGGCACAGATACGCAGTATTTT.

Points on this clone: Other DNA sequences of this sample code for an identical CDR3. The chain employs TRBV7-2 and TRBJ2-7; a possible D gene is TRBD2 (6 bases). This CDR3 is 14 amino acids long. Germline V lookup: CDR1 SGHTA, CDR2 FQGNSA. Trimming pared 6 bases from V and 4 bases from J, leaving 16 bases between. The CDR3 bases are TGTGCCAGCAGTCCTCCCGGGGGATCTTACGAGCAGTACTTC. This gives the protein CASSPPGGSYEQYF.

The V and J genes are TRBV7-9 and TRBJ1-1; the D gene is possibly TRBD1 (5 bases). The CDR3 has 15 amino acids. The germline CDR1 and CDR2 sequences are SEHNR and FQNEAQ (reference sequence). The V end lost 5 bases, the J end lost 2 bases, and 15 bases lay between the germline ends. This chain's CDR3 is CASSLVGGANTEAFF. The CDR3 bases are TGTGCCAGCAGCCTGGTCGGTGGGGCCAACACTGAAGCTTTCTTT. The entire variable domain, with the rest obtained from reference TRBV7-9 and TRBJ1-1, is as follows: DTGVSQNPRHKITKRGQNVTFRCDPISEHNRLYWYRQTLGQGPEFLTYFQNEAQLEKSRLLSDRFSAERPKGSFSTLEIQRTEQGDSAMYLCASSLVGGANTEAFFGQGTRLTVV.

The V gene is TRBV6-2 or TRBV6-3, the J gene TRBJ1-1; D remains unclear. V gave up 2 bases and J gave up 4 bases, with 17 bases separating them. Germline V gives CDR1 MNHEY, CDR2 SVGEGT. The CDR3 has 16 residues. CDR3 nucleotide sequence: TGTGCCAGCAGTTACGAGCGGGGTCAAGGTATCACTGAAGCTTTCTTT. The encoded protein is CASSYERGQGITEAFF.

This chain links TRBV6-1 with TRBJ1-2; no firm D call. V lost 1 base and J 8 bases, leaving 17 bases between the germline ends. Germline assignment: CDR1 MNHNS and CDR2 SASEGT. The CDR3 loop spans 15 amino acids. CDR3 sequence reads: CASSEEVRRVRGYTF. CDR3 DNA: TGTGCCAGCAGTGAAGAGGTCCGACGGGTTCGGGGCTACACCTTC.

V gene TRBV19 combines with J gene TRBJ1-1; D is perhaps TRBD1 (6 bases). Between the trimmed V and J ends, which lost 1 base and 5 bases, there was a span of 14 bases. Germline V CDR1 and CDR2: LNHDA, SQIVND (reference sequence). This CDR3 comprises 15 residues. DNA of the CDR3: TGTGCCAGTAGTATAGGAGCAGGGGTAGGGACTGAAGCTTTCTTT. Its translation: CASSIGAGVGTEAFF.

This chain connects TRBV27 to TRBJ2-7; D unclear. CDR1 is MNHEY and CDR2 is SMNVEV in the germline V gene (reference sequence). The CDR3 has 14 residues. V was trimmed by 4 bases and J by 2 bases, leaving 12 bases between them. This CDR3 is CASSSAGGTYEQYF. CDR3 in DNA: TGTGCCAGCAGTTCGGCCGGCGGCACCTACGAGCAGTACTTC.

This clone was detected once. The gene calls are TRBV12-3 or TRBV12-4 and TRBJ2-3; weak D call: TRBD1 (6 bases). V was shortened by 4 bases and J by 10 bases, with 9 bases between the two germline ends. The CDR3 runs to 11 residues. The CDR3 region is CASSSGQPQYF. CDR3 coding DNA: TGTGCCAGCAGTTCCGGACAGCCGCAGTATTTT.

J is TRBJ2-1 and V is TRBV6-5; 8 bases are shared with TRBD1. V trimming: 4 bases; J trimming: 15 bases; junction bases outside the gene matches: 5. Per the germline V gene, CDR1 is MNHEY and CDR2 is SVGAGI. CDR3 length: 11 residues. The DNA for the CDR3 is TGTGCCAGCAGTTCCGGGACAGGAACGTTCTTC. It codes for CASSSGTGTFF.

This chain connects TRBV18 to TRBJ1-2; TRBD1 matches 10 bases. Germline values: CDR1 KGHSH, CDR2 LQKENI. This CDR3 has 16 amino acids. J lost 4 bases, V lost 6 bases, and 11 bases had no gene match. The CDR3 region has the DNA TGTGCCAGCTCCCGGACAGGGGGGCCCCCAATCTATGGCTACACCTTC. Translation gives CASSRTGGPPIYGYTF. Full variable domain (missing parts from reference TRBV18 and TRBJ1-2): NAGVMQNPRHLVRRRGQEARLRCSPMKGHSHVYWYRQLPEEGLKFMVYLQKENIIDESGMPKERFSAEFPKEGPSILRIQQVVRGDSAAYFCASSRTGGPPIYGYTFGSGTRLTVV.